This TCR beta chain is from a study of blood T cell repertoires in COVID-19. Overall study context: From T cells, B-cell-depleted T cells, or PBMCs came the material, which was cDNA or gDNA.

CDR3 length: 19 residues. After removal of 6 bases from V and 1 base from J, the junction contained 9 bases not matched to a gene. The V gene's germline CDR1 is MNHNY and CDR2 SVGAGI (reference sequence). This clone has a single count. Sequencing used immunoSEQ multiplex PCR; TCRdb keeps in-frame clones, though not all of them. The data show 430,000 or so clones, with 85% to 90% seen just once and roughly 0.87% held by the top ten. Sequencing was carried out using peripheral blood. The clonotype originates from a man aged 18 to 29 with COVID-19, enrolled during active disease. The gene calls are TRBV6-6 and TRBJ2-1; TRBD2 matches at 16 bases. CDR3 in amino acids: CASSLKGLAGGGSYNEQFF. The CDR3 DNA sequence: TGTGCCAGCAGCTTAAAGGGACTAGCGGGAGGGGGATCCTACAATGAGCAGTTCTTC.